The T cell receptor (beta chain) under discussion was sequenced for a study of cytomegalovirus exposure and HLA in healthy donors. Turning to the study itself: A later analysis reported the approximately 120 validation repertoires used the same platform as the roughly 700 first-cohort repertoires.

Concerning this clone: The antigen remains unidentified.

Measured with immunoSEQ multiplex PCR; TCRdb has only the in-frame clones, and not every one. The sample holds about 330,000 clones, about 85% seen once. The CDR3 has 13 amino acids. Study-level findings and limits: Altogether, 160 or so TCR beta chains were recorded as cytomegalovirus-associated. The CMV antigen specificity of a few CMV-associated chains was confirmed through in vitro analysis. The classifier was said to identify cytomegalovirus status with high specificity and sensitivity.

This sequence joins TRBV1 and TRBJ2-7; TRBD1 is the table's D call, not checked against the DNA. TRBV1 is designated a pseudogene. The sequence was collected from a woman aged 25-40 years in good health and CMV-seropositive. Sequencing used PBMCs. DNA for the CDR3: TGCACCACCCCCAGGGACAGGACCTACGAGCAGTACTTC. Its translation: CTTPRDRTYEQYF.